The TCR beta chain described here comes from a study of blood T cell repertoires in COVID-19. Clones were sequenced by immunoSEQ multiplex PCR, and TCRdb holds only the in-frame ones, with some missing. The sample holds under 250,000 clones, 83% seen once. V lost 4 bases to trimming and J lost 4 bases, with 8 bases between them. Germline V gene sequence: CDR1 GTSNPN, CDR2 SVGIG (reference sequence). This CDR3 contains 13 residues. This rearrangement joins TRBV30 to TRBJ1-6; D not resolved. The source material was peripheral blood. The receptor's source is a human donor in a cohort sampled during active COVID-19. CDR3: CAWTDSYNSPLHF. The DNA for the CDR3 is TGTGCCTGGACCGACTCGTATAATTCACCCCTCCACTTT.